The T cell receptor beta chain under discussion was sequenced for a study of siplizumab effects on memory and regulatory T cells (dated by TCRdb to between 2017 and 2020). Looking at the study overall: The effect of the anti-CD2 antibody siplizumab on alloreactive T-cell subsets was examined in allogeneic mixed lymphocyte reactions constructed from human PBMCs.

Trimming takes 2 bases from V and 5 bases from J, and the germline ends sit 15 bases apart. From a lookup of the germline V gene, CDR1 and CDR2 are MNHNS and SASEGT. There are 16 amino acids in the CDR3, from cysteine to phenylalanine inclusive. The entry retains the CDR3 DNA only, 48 bases that are in frame from base 1. Beyond this particular receptor, the publication reports: The cumulative frequency of alloreactive sequences traceable to unstimulated CD4+ memory T cells was significantly reduced by siplizumab. Sequences below about 10^-5 frequency were poorly captured, so only a minor fraction of alloreactive clones could be mapped to unstimulated subsets. Of the alloreactive CD4+ clones that could be mapped, the Treg-derived share averaged about 67% with siplizumab compared with about 27% in control reactions. Whether proliferating Tregs from siplizumab cultures actually had suppressive function was not functionally confirmed. Unstimulated naive T cells appeared to be more diverse than memory T cells, and naive cells seemed to make a substantial contribution to the alloresponse. A naive or memory phenotype could not be assigned to roughly 75-96% of proliferating CD4+ or CD8+ clones.

The library was obtained by the immunoSEQ multiplex PCR assay. The deep sequencing platform assayed about 90,000 TCR templates per sample. Genomic DNA extracted from sorted T cells was used for TCRbeta CDR3 sequencing. From the authors' description of their analysis: The R programming language was used for clonal analysis of TCRbeta CDR3 data. Unstimulated samples were compared with post-reaction CFSE-low samples to define alloreactive CD4+ and CD8+ clones. By matching sequences to the repertoires of sorted unstimulated Treg and non-Treg cells, each alloreactive CD4+ clone was assigned a regulatory or non-regulatory origin. The immuneACCESS repertoire file appears here via TCRdb, limited to in-frame rearrangements. These files lack a portion of the clones; in checked studies, under half of the deficit traces to unresolved V genes, and the cause of the others is not known. D and trimming come from the DNA, and the V and J calls and clone size come from that table. The sample table holds about 110,000 clones, of which roughly 91% were seen once. Around 0.29% of the sample lies in the top ten.

Sorted unstimulated T cells and proliferating T cells recovered from mixed lymphocyte reactions were subjected to TCRbeta CDR3 sequencing. Fresh whole blood from 9 to 11 HLA-typed healthy donors was used to isolate PBMCs. As concerns this clone: Its cognate antigen has yet to be identified. No per-base quality is available; no much larger clone lies one base away.

The receptor chain draws on TRBV6-1 and TRBJ2-2; no D gene call is confident. The sample taken for sequencing was CD4+ T cells sorted from blood. This TCR was recovered from a human donor in good health. The DNA reads TGTGCCAGCAGTGAACGGGCGGAGAGGATAACCGGGGAGCTGTTTTTT. The translation is CASSERAERITGELFF.